This T cell receptor (beta chain) was identified in a study of cytomegalovirus exposure and HLA in healthy donors. Findings of the study overall: Later examination showed HLA-associated TCR beta chains had greater clonal expansion than equally common others.

V was trimmed by 2 bases and J by 3 bases, leaving 17 bases between them. Germline assignment: CDR1 MNHEY and CDR2 SMNVEV (reference sequence). This CDR3 has 16 amino acids. Concerning this clone: Antigen unknown.

Primers included in the PCR were 60 Vbeta and 13 Jbeta primers. Assay used: immunoSEQ multiplex PCR; TCRdb lists only in-frame clones, some missing. The clone table shows 45,000 to 65,000 clones, with the ten largest holding roughly 12%. This chain connects TRBV27 to TRBJ2-7, with D maybe TRBD1 (6 bases). This clonotype was obtained from a man aged 18 to 30 in good health and CMV-seropositive. The sequencing input was PBMCs. As DNA, the CDR3 is TGTGCCAGCAGTTTAGCCGGGACACCTAGCCTCTACGAGCAGTACTTC. This codes for CASSLAGTPSLYEQYF.